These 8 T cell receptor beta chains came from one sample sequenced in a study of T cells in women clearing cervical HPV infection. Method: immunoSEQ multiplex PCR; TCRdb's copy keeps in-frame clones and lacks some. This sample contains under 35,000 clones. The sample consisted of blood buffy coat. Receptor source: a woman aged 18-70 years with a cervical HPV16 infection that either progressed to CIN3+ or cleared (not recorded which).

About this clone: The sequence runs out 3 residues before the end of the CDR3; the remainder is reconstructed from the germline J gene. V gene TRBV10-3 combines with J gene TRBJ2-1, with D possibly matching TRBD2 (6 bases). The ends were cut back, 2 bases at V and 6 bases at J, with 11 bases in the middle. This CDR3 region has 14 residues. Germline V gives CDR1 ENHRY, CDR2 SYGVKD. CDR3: CAISEGGALNEQFF. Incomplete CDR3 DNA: TGTGCCATCAGTGAGGGCGGGGCGCTCAATGAG.

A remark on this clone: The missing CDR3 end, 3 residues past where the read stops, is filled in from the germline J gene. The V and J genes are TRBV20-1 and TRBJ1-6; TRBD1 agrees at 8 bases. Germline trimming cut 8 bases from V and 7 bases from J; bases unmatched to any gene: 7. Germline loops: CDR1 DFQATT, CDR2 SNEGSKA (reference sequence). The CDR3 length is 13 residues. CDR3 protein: CSFADRENSPLHF. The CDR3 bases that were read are TGCAGTTTCGCGGACAGGGAGAATTCACCC.

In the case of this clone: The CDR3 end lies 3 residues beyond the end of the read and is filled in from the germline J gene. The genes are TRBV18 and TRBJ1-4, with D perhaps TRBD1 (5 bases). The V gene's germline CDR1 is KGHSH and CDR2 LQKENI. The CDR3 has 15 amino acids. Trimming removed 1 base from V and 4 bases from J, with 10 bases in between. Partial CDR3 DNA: TGTGCCAGCTCACCACGGGAGACAGTTAATGAAAAA. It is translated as CASSPRETVNEK. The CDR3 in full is CASSPRETVNEKLFF.

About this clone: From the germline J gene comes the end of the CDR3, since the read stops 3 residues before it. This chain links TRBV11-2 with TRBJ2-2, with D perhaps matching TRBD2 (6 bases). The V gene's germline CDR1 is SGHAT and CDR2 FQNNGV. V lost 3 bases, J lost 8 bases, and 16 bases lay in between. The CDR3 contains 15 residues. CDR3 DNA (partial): TGTGCCAGCAGCTTGGACAACTGGGAGGCAGGGGAG. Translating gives CASSLDNWEAGE. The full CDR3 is CASSLDNWEAGELFF.

The CDR3 loop reads CASSDSGPTDTQYF. Incomplete CDR3 DNA: TGTGCCAGCAGTGACTCCGGTCCCACAGATACG. The gene calls are TRBV6-4 and TRBJ2-3; D not certain. The DNA ends 3 residues before the CDR3 does, and the rest of the CDR3 is filled in from the germline J gene. The ends were cut back, 0 bases at V and 2 bases at J, with 6 bases in the middle. The CDR3 is 14 amino acids. From germline, CDR1 is MRHNA and CDR2 SNTAGT.

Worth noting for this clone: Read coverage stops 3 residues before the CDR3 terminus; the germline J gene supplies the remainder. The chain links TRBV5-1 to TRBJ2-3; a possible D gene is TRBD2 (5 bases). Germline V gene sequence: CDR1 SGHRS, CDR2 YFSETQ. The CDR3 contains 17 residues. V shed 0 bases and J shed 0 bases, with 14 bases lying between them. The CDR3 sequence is CASSLGTTISSTDTQYF. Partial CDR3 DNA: TGCGCCAGCAGCTTGGGGACGACTATATCAAGCACAGATACG. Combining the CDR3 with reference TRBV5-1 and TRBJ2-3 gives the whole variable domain KAGVTQTPRYLIKTRGQQVTLSCSPISGHRSVSWYQQTPGQGLQFLFEYFSETQRNKGNFPGRFSGRQFSNSRSEMNVSTLELGDSALYLCASSLGTTISSTDTQYFGPGTRLTVL.

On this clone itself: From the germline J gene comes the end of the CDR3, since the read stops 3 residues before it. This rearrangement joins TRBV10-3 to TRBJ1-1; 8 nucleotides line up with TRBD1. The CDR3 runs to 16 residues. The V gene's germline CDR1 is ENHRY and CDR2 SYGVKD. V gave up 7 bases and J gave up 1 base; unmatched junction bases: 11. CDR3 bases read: TGTGCCATCACCACCTCAATCGGGACAGGGAACACTGAA. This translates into CAITTSIGTGNTE. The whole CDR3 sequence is CAITTSIGTGNTEAFF.

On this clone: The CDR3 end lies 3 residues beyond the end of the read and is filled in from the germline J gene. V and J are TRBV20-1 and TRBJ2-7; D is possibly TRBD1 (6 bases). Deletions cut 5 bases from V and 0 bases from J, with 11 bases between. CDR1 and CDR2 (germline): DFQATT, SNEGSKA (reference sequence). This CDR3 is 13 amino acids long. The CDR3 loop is CSAHQGSSYEQYF. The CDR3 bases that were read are TGCAGTGCTCATCAGGGGAGCTCCTACGAG.